Listed below are T cell receptor beta chains from one sample, sequenced in a study of blood T cell repertoires in COVID-19. Clones were sequenced by immunoSEQ multiplex PCR, and TCRdb holds only the in-frame ones, with some missing. The sample consists of a few hundred thousand clones, about 78% of them appearing once. The sequencing sample was made of peripheral blood. The receptors were gathered from a woman aged 70-85 years with acute or convalescent COVID-19. Both conserved end residues are part of each CDR3. Each record gives: J gene, D gene, clone size, V gene, CDR3 protein, CDR3 DNA. The D gene is left open where the match is weak. Rows give clone size only sometimes, using once, few, many, or a class for an expanded clone.

j_call: TRBJ2-3; d_call: NA; clone_size: NA; v_call: TRBV2; cdr3_aa: CASSENSFTDTQYF; cdr3_nt: TGTGCCAGCAGTGAGAACTCTTTCACAGATACGCAGTATTTT
j_call: TRBJ1-2; d_call: NA; clone_size: NA; v_call: TRBV6-2/TRBV6-3; cdr3_aa: CASSLETGPSAYTF; cdr3_nt: TGTGCCAGCAGCCTTGAGACAGGTCCTTCGGCCTACACCTTC
j_call: TRBJ2-5; d_call: NA; clone_size: NA; v_call: TRBV3-1/TRBV3-2; cdr3_aa: CASSQVGAGPETQYF; cdr3_nt: TGTGCCAGCAGCCAAGTTGGCGCGGGGCCAGAGACCCAGTACTTC
j_call: TRBJ1-2; d_call: NA; clone_size: NA; v_call: TRBV4-1; cdr3_aa: CASSFDGRYGYTF; cdr3_nt: TGCGCCAGCAGCTTCGACGGGAGGTATGGCTACACCTTC
j_call: TRBJ1-2; d_call: TRBD1; clone_size: NA; v_call: TRBV18; cdr3_aa: CASSPLTGSNYGYTF; cdr3_nt: TGTGCCAGCTCACCTCTGACAGGGTCCAACTATGGCTACACCTTC
j_call: TRBJ1-3; d_call: NA; clone_size: NA; v_call: TRBV5-1; cdr3_aa: CASSPAGNTIYF; cdr3_nt: TGCGCCAGCAGCCCGGCTGGAAACACCATATATTTT
j_call: TRBJ2-1; d_call: TRBD1; clone_size: NA; v_call: TRBV10-3; cdr3_aa: CAINRDREYNEQFF; cdr3_nt: TGTGCCATCAACCGGGACAGGGAGTACAATGAGCAGTTCTTC
j_call: TRBJ2-3; d_call: NA; clone_size: once; v_call: TRBV5-1; cdr3_aa: CASSPEAQGRSTDTQYF; cdr3_nt: TGCGCCAGCAGCCCTGAAGCCCAGGGCAGAAGCACAGATACGCAGTATTTT
j_call: TRBJ1-5; d_call: NA; clone_size: once; v_call: TRBV5-8; cdr3_aa: CASSLGLSFNQPQHF; cdr3_nt: TGTGCCAGCAGCTTGGGACTCTCCTTCAATCAGCCCCAGCATTTT
j_call: TRBJ2-2; d_call: NA; clone_size: few; v_call: TRBV18; cdr3_aa: CASSPGSGSGELFF; cdr3_nt: TGTGCCAGCTCACCAGGGTCGGGATCCGGGGAGCTGTTTTTT
j_call: TRBJ2-5; d_call: TRBD1; clone_size: few; v_call: TRBV3-1/TRBV3-2; cdr3_aa: CASRSGTAMETQYF; cdr3_nt: TGTGCCAGCAGGTCCGGGACAGCAATGGAGACCCAGTACTTC
j_call: TRBJ2-2; d_call: TRBD2; clone_size: NA; v_call: TRBV6-5; cdr3_aa: CASSYLAGGPAGELFF; cdr3_nt: TGTGCCAGCAGTTACCTAGCGGGGGGCCCGGCCGGGGAGCTGTTTTTT
j_call: TRBJ1-5; d_call: TRBD1; clone_size: few; v_call: TRBV12-3/TRBV12-4; cdr3_aa: CASSLGTGNLQHF; cdr3_nt: TGTGCCAGCAGTCTTGGGACAGGGAATCTCCAGCATTTT
j_call: TRBJ2-3; d_call: TRBD2; clone_size: NA; v_call: TRBV7-9; cdr3_aa: CASSLAGGSSTDTQYF; cdr3_nt: TGTGCCAGCAGCTTGGCGGGGGGCTCAAGCACAGATACGCAGTATTTT
j_call: TRBJ2-7; d_call: TRBD1; clone_size: NA; v_call: TRBV7-2; cdr3_aa: CASSLEQGKKYF; cdr3_nt: TGTGCCAGCAGCTTAGAACAGGGGAAAAAGTACTTC
j_call: TRBJ1-6; d_call: TRBD1; clone_size: NA; v_call: TRBV7-8; cdr3_aa: CASSSRDRFSPLHF; cdr3_nt: TGTGCCAGCAGCTCACGGGACAGGTTTTCACCCCTCCACTTT